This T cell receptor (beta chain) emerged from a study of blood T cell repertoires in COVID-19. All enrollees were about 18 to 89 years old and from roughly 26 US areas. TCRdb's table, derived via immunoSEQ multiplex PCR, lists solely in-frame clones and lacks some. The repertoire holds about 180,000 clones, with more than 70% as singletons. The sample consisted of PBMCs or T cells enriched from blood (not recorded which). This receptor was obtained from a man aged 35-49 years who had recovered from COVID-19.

In DNA, the CDR3 is TGTGCCAGCAGCGTAGGTTCAGGGGAGCACTACGAGCAGTACTTC. Residues: CASSVGSGEHYEQYF. The chain combines TRBV9 with TRBJ2-7; D may be TRBD1 (6 bases). The CDR3 runs to 15 residues. Trimming left V 0 bases short and J 3 bases short, with 13 bases between. Germline V lookup: CDR1 SGDLS, CDR2 YYNGEE. Based on the CDR3 plus reference TRBV9 and TRBJ2-7, the full variable domain is DSGVTQTPKHLITATGQRVTLRCSPRSGDLSVYWYQQSLDQGLQFLIQYYNGEERAKGNILERFSAQQFPDLHSELNLSSLELGDSALYFCASSVGSGEHYEQYFGPGTRLTVT.